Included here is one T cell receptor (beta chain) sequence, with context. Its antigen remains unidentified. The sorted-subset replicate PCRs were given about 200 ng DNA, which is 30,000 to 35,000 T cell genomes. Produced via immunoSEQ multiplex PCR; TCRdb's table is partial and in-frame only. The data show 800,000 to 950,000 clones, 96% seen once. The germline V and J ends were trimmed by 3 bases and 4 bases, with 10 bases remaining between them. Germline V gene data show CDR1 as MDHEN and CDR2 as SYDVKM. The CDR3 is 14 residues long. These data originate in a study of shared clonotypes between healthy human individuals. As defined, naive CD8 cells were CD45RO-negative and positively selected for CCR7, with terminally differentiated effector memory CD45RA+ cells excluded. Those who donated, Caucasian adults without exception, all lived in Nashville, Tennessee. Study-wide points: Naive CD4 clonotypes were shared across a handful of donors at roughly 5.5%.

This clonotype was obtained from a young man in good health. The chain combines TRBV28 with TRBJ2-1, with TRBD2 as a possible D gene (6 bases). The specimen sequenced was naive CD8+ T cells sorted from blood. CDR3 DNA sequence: TGTGCCAGCAGTTTTGTGGGACTTTACAATGAGCAGTTCTTC. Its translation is CASSFVGLYNEQFF.